This is a list of T cell receptor beta chains from one sample in a study of T cell clonotyping in hematopoietic cell transplantation. Only in-frame clones appear in the TCRdb table, and some are missing; sequencing was by immunoSEQ multiplex PCR. The sample lists approximately 9,100 clones; approximately 79% were seen once. Sequenced material: peripheral blood mononuclear cells, taken before stem cell transplant. These receptors were taken from a man in his sixties with acute myeloid leukemia. Some clones in this sample may be carry-over from other donors' samples. Both conserved end residues are trimmed from each CDR3. Clone size, where shown, is once, few, many, or a class for clones that have expanded.

abundance: .; v_gene: TRBV19; CDR3aa: ASRRQGAETGELF
abundance: few; v_gene: TRBV6-4; CDR3aa: ASSPGLTRLNEQF
abundance: .; v_gene: TRBV6-1; CDR3aa: ASSEFGITDTQY
abundance: once; v_gene: TRBV11-3; CDR3aa: ASSQGTAVYNEQF
abundance: .; v_gene: TRBV29-1; CDR3aa: SVASGLAGGPRGTGELF
abundance: .; v_gene: TRBV28; CDR3aa: ASSLGGTGGYNEQF
abundance: few; v_gene: TRBV15; CDR3aa: ATSRDRGQDGYT
abundance: .; v_gene: TRBV19; CDR3aa: ASSVERGANVLT
abundance: .; v_gene: TRBV30; CDR3aa: AWSVQPGELF
abundance: once; v_gene: TRBV10-3; CDR3aa: AISDVRTNEKLF
abundance: .; v_gene: TRBV30; CDR3aa: AWSAGAARELF
abundance: .; v_gene: TRBV29-1; CDR3aa: SATRTSGSYEQY
abundance: .; v_gene: TRBV30; CDR3aa: AWSTGGFGLGELF
abundance: .; v_gene: TRBV9; CDR3aa: ASSVGWVGNEQF
abundance: once; v_gene: TRBV4-1; CDR3aa: ASSPDRENQPQH
abundance: .; v_gene: TRBV27; CDR3aa: ASSNSKTQY
abundance: .; v_gene: TRBV6-5; CDR3aa: ASSYKPRGEQY
abundance: .; v_gene: TRBV28; CDR3aa: ASSWLQETQY
abundance: .; v_gene: TRBV6-6; CDR3aa: ASELSETQY
abundance: .; v_gene: TRBV30; CDR3aa: AWSQGGMAEAF
abundance: .; v_gene: TRBV30; CDR3aa: AWALAGEQF
abundance: .; v_gene: TRBV7-8; CDR3aa: ASSHLVGSSSPRETQY
abundance: few; v_gene: TRBV30; CDR3aa: ASREYYTGELF
abundance: .; v_gene: TRBV5-1; CDR3aa: ASSLALAGGTEETQY
abundance: .; v_gene: TRBV9; CDR3aa: ASSPQPGAKGQF
abundance: medium-sized; v_gene: TRBV27; CDR3aa: ASSYRGDQPQH
abundance: once; v_gene: TRBV5-5; CDR3aa: ASSLEGSNTGELF
abundance: few; v_gene: TRBV9; CDR3aa: ASSSGEVDTEAF
abundance: .; v_gene: TRBV5-1; CDR3aa: ASSFRSGAYNEQF
abundance: .; v_gene: TRBV11-2; CDR3aa: ASSLVGGGTDTQY
abundance: .; v_gene: TRBV9; CDR3aa: ASSVGSSYNEQF
abundance: .; v_gene: TRBV28; CDR3aa: ASSGDSSYEQY
abundance: .; v_gene: TRBV4-1; CDR3aa: ASSQGIGLYNEQF
abundance: .; v_gene: TRBV2; CDR3aa: ASSEGVYDEQF
abundance: .; v_gene: TRBV30; CDR3aa: AWSGATRGEKLF
abundance: .; v_gene: TRBV6-5; CDR3aa: ASSTDGNEQF
abundance: few; v_gene: TRBV6-1; CDR3aa: ASSELAGVWTQY
abundance: .; v_gene: TRBV6-1; CDR3aa: ASSERGEAQY
abundance: .; v_gene: TRBV14; CDR3aa: ASSQDKALEQY
abundance: .; v_gene: TRBV19; CDR3aa: ASSHLGTAEETQY
abundance: once; v_gene: TRBV5-1; CDR3aa: ASSPERAGETQY
abundance: once; v_gene: TRBV7-3; CDR3aa: ASSLNGGSTDTQY
abundance: .; v_gene: TRBV10-3; CDR3aa: AISDRPHGYT
abundance: .; v_gene: TRBV13; CDR3aa: ASRPTDVSTDTQY
abundance: .; v_gene: TRBV10-1; CDR3aa: ASSDWTEPTGELF
abundance: .; v_gene: TRBV30; CDR3aa: AWSPPGRGQY